A single TCR beta chain is shown here with its context. Investigators amplified TCR beta CDR3 regions from RNA transcripts. Following a first-round RT-PCR that used HTBI primers, a second-round multiplex PCR was carried out. TCRdb reprocessed the multiplex PCR reads via MiXCR and lists one record per CDR3 protein. This table holds over a million distinct CDR3 sequences, 35% to 40% found once. This sample stems from a study of Graves' ophthalmopathy and Graves' hyperthyroidism. Sequenced material: peripheral blood or thyroid tissue (not recorded which). The receptor's source is an adult man with Graves' hyperthyroidism.

The CDR3 here is CASSALGTRGDAYEQYF. The CDR3 region has the DNA TGTGCCAGTAGTGCCCTCGGTACTAGGGGGGATGCCTACGAGCAGTACTTC. This chain links TRBV19 with TRBJ2-7; D may correspond to TRBD1 or TRBD2 (6 bases each). Germline values: CDR1 LNHDA, CDR2 SQIVND (reference sequence). V was trimmed by 5 bases and J by 2 bases, leaving 22 bases between them. The CDR3 loop spans 17 amino acids.